The 5 T cell receptor beta chains given below trace back to one sample, sequenced in a study of control samples from healthy donors and cancer patients. The table came from immunoSEQ multiplex PCR; TCRdb's copy has only in-frame clones and leaves some out. The sample shows around 51,000 clones, about 80% of them seen only once. The specimen was blood. The receptors derive from a man in his sixties or seventies in good health.

V gene TRBV9 combines with J gene TRBJ1-6; maybe TRBD1 (5 bases). This CDR3 spans 16 amino acids. Germline lookup yields CDR1 SGDLS and CDR2 YYNGEE. V was clipped by 4 bases and J by 0 bases, with 11 bases between them. CDR3 DNA: TGTGCCAGCAGCCAGGGACCGAGCTCCTATAATTCACCCCTCCACTTT. Its translation is CASSQGPSSYNSPLHF. The full variable domain, its missing parts supplied by reference TRBV9 and TRBJ1-6, is DSGVTQTPKHLITATGQRVTLRCSPRSGDLSVYWYQQSLDQGLQFLIQYYNGEERAKGNILERFSAQQFPDLHSELNLSSLELGDSALYFCASSQGPSSYNSPLHFGNGTRLTVT.

This clone appeared a single time. The chain has TRBV11-2 and TRBJ1-3; D perhaps matches TRBD1 (6 bases). V dropped 2 bases and J dropped 6 bases, with 14 bases sitting between them. The CDR3 spans 15 residues. The germline gives CDR1 SGHAT, CDR2 FQNNGV. The CDR3 reads CASSLSAGVKNTIYF. As DNA, the CDR3 is TGTGCCAGCAGCTTAAGCGCAGGGGTGAAAAACACCATATATTTT. The full variable domain, completed using reference TRBV11-2 and TRBJ1-3, is EAGVAQSPRYKIIEKRQSVAFWCNPISGHATLYWYQQILGQGPKLLIQFQNNGVVDDSQLPKDRFSAERLKGVDSTLKIQPAKLEDSAVYLCASSLSAGVKNTIYFGEGSWLTVV.

The chain employs TRBV5-1 and TRBJ2-5; D is perhaps TRBD1 (6 bases). V lost 4 bases, J lost 5 bases, and 18 bases lay in between. Germline CDR1 and CDR2: SGHRS and YFSETQ. The CDR3 covers 15 residues. CDR3 loop: CASSEQGTVGETQYF. The CDR3, as DNA: TGCGCCAGCAGCGAACAGGGCACGGTGGGGGAGACCCAGTACTTC.

In this sample, this clone turned up a few times. The rearrangement links TRBV28 to TRBJ1-4; D is ambiguous. Germline assignment: CDR1 MDHEN and CDR2 SYDVKM. V was shortened by 2 bases and J by 7 bases, with 11 bases between the two germline ends. The CDR3 consists of 14 residues. The CDR3 nucleotides are TGTGCCAGCAGTTTAAGGGTTCGGGGTGAAAAACTGTTTTTT. It encodes CASSLRVRGEKLFF.

The chain uses TRBV5-1 and TRBJ2-5; TRBD2 is a possible D gene (6 bases). Trimming took off 4 bases at V and 0 bases at J, with 13 bases between the two ends. This CDR3 comprises 15 residues. Per the germline V gene, CDR1 is SGHRS and CDR2 is YFSETQ. In DNA form, the CDR3 reads TGCGCCAGCAGCCCTTCGAGCGGGTACCAAGAGACCCAGTACTTC. Its translation: CASSPSSGYQETQYF.